The 31 T cell receptor beta chains below come from one sample, sequenced in a study of T-cell memory formation after mild COVID-19 (dated by TCRdb to the early 2020s). Library generation was performed with 5' RACE. For sequencing, an Illumina NovaSeq 6000 was employed. The raw public data were reprocessed by TCRdb itself: fastp quality trimming at Q25, MiXCR clonotype calling, in-frame beta chains only. Every CDR3 protein is listed once, alongside the most common genes and DNA of its rows. The sample table shows hundreds of thousands of distinct CDR3 sequences, and roughly 17% are seen once. Around 12% of the sample comes from the top ten. Input material: PBMCs or a T cell subset sorted from them (not recorded which). These receptors came from an adult woman who had mild COVID-19 (a few samples of this study predate the infection). The sample titles of this study are shuffled in the database, so cell type and time point are left out; the donor was told from shared clones.

The chain combines TRBV27 with TRBJ1-2; D gene uncertain. The CDR3 is 13 amino acids. Germline V CDR1 and CDR2: MNHEY, SMNVEV (reference sequence). With 5 bases removed from V and 1 base from J, the gap between germline ends came to 8 bases. CDR3 in DNA: TGTGCCAGCAGTCGTTGGGATAACTATGGCTACACCTTC. As protein: CASSRWDNYGYTF.

This clonotype has a handful of counts. The rearrangement uses TRBV12-3 or TRBV12-4 and TRBJ1-5; TRBD1 aligns across 9 bases. Unmatched junction bases numbered 2, after V lost 5 bases and J lost 0 bases. The CDR3 runs 15 residues. The CDR3 nucleotides read TGTGCCAGCAGTAGACAGGGGGTTAGCAATCAGCCCCAGCATTTT. It yields the protein CASSRQGVSNQPQHF.

The table lists this clonotype with a few counts. The rearrangement links TRBV5-6 to TRBJ2-2; 7 nucleotides line up with TRBD2. Germline CDR1 and CDR2: SGHDT and YYEEEE. The ends lost 0 bases at V and 2 bases at J; junction bases unmatched: 7. The CDR3 has 17 amino acids. The chain's CDR3 is CASSLALSGTNTGELFF. The CDR3 DNA sequence: TGTGCCAGCAGCTTGGCTCTAAGCGGGACTAACACCGGGGAGCTGTTTTTT.

The chain employs TRBV10-3 and TRBJ1-1; no definite D call. This CDR3 is 11 amino acids long. V was pared by 2 bases and J by 5 bases, with 3 bases between. Germline V gene data show CDR1 as ENHRY and CDR2 as SYGVKD. This CDR3 reads CAISEGTEAFF. CDR3 in DNA: TGTGCCATCAGTGAGGGGACTGAAGCTTTCTTT.

The chain links TRBV29-1 to TRBJ1-1, with 7 bases matching TRBD1. This CDR3 comprises 16 residues. Germline CDR1 and CDR2: SQVTM and ANQGSEA. Unmatched junction bases numbered 13, after V lost 5 bases and J lost 1 base. The CDR3 coding sequence is TGCAGCGTTATTGGCAGGGGGACGTGGTCGAACACTGAAGCTTTCTTT. It codes for CSVIGRGTWSNTEAFF. Full variable domain (rest looked up from reference TRBV29-1 and TRBJ1-1): SAVISQKPSRDICQRGTSLTIQCQVDSQVTMMFWYRQQPGQSLTLIATANQGSEATYESGFVIDKFPISRPNLTFSTLTVSNMSPEDSSIYLCSVIGRGTWSNTEAFFGQGTRLTVV.

This clonotype has only a few counts. J is TRBJ2-3 and V is TRBV20-1; the match to TRBD1 covers 9 bases. The germline V gene has CDR1 DFQATT and CDR2 SNEGSKA (reference sequence). This CDR3 has 14 amino acids. Germline trimming cut 6 bases from V and 4 bases from J; bases unmatched to any gene: 8. CDR3 DNA: TGCAGTGCCCCGGGACAGGGCTATGCAGATACGCAGTATTTT. This codes for CSAPGQGYADTQYF.

This sequence joins TRBV18 and TRBJ1-2, with D possibly being TRBD1 (5 bases). The germline V gene encodes CDR1 KGHSH and CDR2 LQKENI. V was trimmed by 1 base and J by 5 bases, leaving 17 bases between them. The CDR3 sequence is 16 residues long. Here the CDR3 DNA reads TGTGCCAGCTCACCACTCACCCTGACGGAGGGGTATGGCTACACCTTC. The encoded protein is CASSPLTLTEGYGYTF.

This clonotype occurred a few times. The V call is TRBV4-3, the J call TRBJ2-7; 7 bases map to TRBD2. V shed 5 bases, J shed 2 bases, and the junction held 9 bases outside the gene matches. This CDR3 contains 15 residues. The germline V gene has CDR1 LGHNA and CDR2 YSLEER. The CDR3 loop reads CASSWKKGGTYEQYF. In DNA form, the CDR3 reads TGCGCCAGCAGCTGGAAAAAGGGAGGGACCTACGAGCAGTACTTC.

The chain has TRBV20-1 and TRBJ2-5; 10 nucleotides line up with TRBD2. Germline V gene data show CDR1 as DFQATT and CDR2 as SNEGSKA (reference sequence). V lost 0 bases and J lost 4; bases outside the gene matches: 5. The CDR3 covers 15 residues. The DNA for the CDR3 is TGCAGTGCTAGAGACGGCCTAGCGGGAGCAGAGACCCAGTACTTC. This codes for CSARDGLAGAETQYF.

The chain has TRBV5-1 and TRBJ1-1, with 8 bases matching TRBD1. Germline-derived CDR1 and CDR2 are SGHRS and YFSETQ. Unmatched junction bases numbered 5, after V lost 0 bases and J lost 10 bases. This CDR3 is 13 amino acids long. This chain's CDR3 is CASSLDRGIGAFF. The CDR3 DNA sequence: TGCGCCAGCAGCTTGGACAGGGGGATTGGAGCTTTCTTT.

The J gene is TRBJ1-1, the V gene TRBV5-4; maybe TRBD1 (5 bases). In germline, CDR1 is SGHNT, CDR2 YYREEE (reference sequence). Trimming left V 0 bases short and J 4 bases short, with 13 bases between. The CDR3 sequence is 15 residues long. The CDR3 sequence is CASSLGGVGGTEAFF. For the CDR3, the DNA is TGTGCCAGCAGCTTGGGAGGGGTCGGGGGCACTGAAGCTTTCTTT. Full variable domain (missing parts from reference TRBV5-4 and TRBJ1-1): ETGVTQSPTHLIKTRGQQVTLRCSSQSGHNTVSWYQQALGQGPQFIFQYYREEENGRGNFPPRFSGLQFPNYSSELNVNALELDDSALYLCASSLGGVGGTEAFFGQGTRLTVV.

This clonotype was detected a few times. The chain recombines TRBV7-9 with TRBJ2-7; 8 nucleotides align to TRBD2. The CDR3 covers 14 residues. The ends lost 2 bases at V and 5 bases at J; junction bases unmatched: 5. Germline values: CDR1 SEHNR, CDR2 FQNEAQ (reference sequence). The CDR3 is CASSLPGRDHEQYF. Here the CDR3 DNA reads TGTGCCAGCAGCTTACCCGGGAGGGACCACGAGCAGTACTTC.

This clonotype came up a few times. This sequence joins TRBV20-1 and TRBJ1-5, with 10 bases that match TRBD1. The CDR3 consists of 15 residues. The germline V gene has CDR1 DFQATT and CDR2 SNEGSKA (reference sequence). V trimming: 3 bases; J trimming: 3 bases; junction bases outside the gene matches: 5. CDR3 in amino acids: CSASRQGAPNQPQHF. The DNA of the CDR3 is TGCAGTGCTAGCCGACAGGGGGCCCCCAATCAGCCCCAGCATTTT.

In its sample, this clonotype was seen a few times. CDR3 sequence reads: CASSQEWSPGGANVLTF. The CDR3 nucleotides are TGCGCCAGCAGCCAAGAGTGGTCTCCGGGAGGGGCCAACGTCCTGACTTTC. The chain links TRBV4-1 to TRBJ2-6; a possible D gene is TRBD2 (5 bases). V shed 0 bases and J shed 4 bases, with 13 bases lying between them. The CDR3 loop spans 17 amino acids. Germline V gives CDR1 MGHRA, CDR2 YSYEKL.

The CDR3 sequence is CATSSGLAGLLGELFF. CDR3 bases: TGTGCCACCAGCAGTGGACTAGCGGGCTTGCTCGGGGAGCTGTTTTTT. The V call is TRBV15, the J call TRBJ2-2, with 11 bases fitting TRBD2. With 3 bases clipped from V and 7 bases from J, the junction kept 7 bases outside the gene matches. Germline V gene sequence: CDR1 LNHNV, CDR2 YYDKDF (reference sequence). CDR3 length equals 16 residues.

The chain carries TRBV12-3 or TRBV12-4 and TRBJ2-1; 10 positions agree with TRBD2. Losses at the gene ends were 5 bases for V and 0 bases for J; bases not matched to a gene: 16. The CDR3 runs 20 residues. The CDR3 loop is CASSPRIAGGPWSSYNEQFF. The CDR3 DNA reads as TGTGCCAGCAGTCCCCGAATAGCGGGAGGCCCTTGGAGCTCCTACAATGAGCAGTTCTTC.

This clonotype has a handful of counts. The chain combines TRBV2 with TRBJ1-1; D unclear. The CDR3 consists of 16 residues. V lost 3 bases and J 1 base, leaving 15 bases between the germline ends. Germline V CDR1 and CDR2: SNHLY, FYNNEI. CDR3 sequence (DNA): TGTGCCAGCAGTGAGAGAGGGTTCGGATCGAACACTGAAGCTTTCTTT. This gives the protein CASSERGFGSNTEAFF.

The chain is built from TRBV20-1 and TRBJ2-1; 8 bases agree with TRBD2. Germline V gives CDR1 DFQATT, CDR2 SNEGSKA (reference sequence). The CDR3 extends over 15 amino acids. V gave up 5 bases and J gave up 6 bases; unmatched junction bases: 12. CDR3 sequence (DNA): TGCAGTGCTCGCCGCGGGGGGACTTCCATCAATGAGCAGTTCTTC. It codes for CSARRGGTSINEQFF.

This clonotype appeared a few times. The chain uses TRBV14 and TRBJ2-7; 8 bases are a match to TRBD1. CDR3 size: 16 residues. Per germline, CDR1 SGHDN and CDR2 FVKESK. After removal of 0 bases from V and 3 bases from J, the junction contained 7 bases not matched to a gene. CDR3 bases: TGTGCCAGCAGCCAAGACCCTCGGACAGGGATCTACGAGCAGTACTTC. It yields the protein CASSQDPRTGIYEQYF.

This rearrangement joins TRBV4-3 to TRBJ1-3; D is unresolved. The CDR3 has 16 residues. The germline CDR1 and CDR2 sequences are LGHNA and YSLEER. The ends were cut back, 4 bases at V and 0 bases at J, with 13 bases in the middle. CDR3 region: CASSPGRPISGNTIYF. CDR3 nucleotides: TGCGCCAGCAGCCCAGGACGGCCGATCTCTGGAAACACCATATATTTT.

This clonotype has a count of ten or more. The rearrangement links TRBV18 to TRBJ2-3; D is tentatively TRBD1 or TRBD2 (5 bases each). The CDR3 runs 14 residues. Germline CDR1 reads KGHSH; CDR2 reads LQKENI. Between the trimmed V and J ends, which lost 4 bases and 5 bases, there was a span of 13 bases. CDR3 DNA sequence: TGTGCCAGCTCACTGGGACGAACGCGAGATACGCAGTATTTT. Its translation is CASSLGRTRDTQYF.

The J gene is TRBJ2-5, the V gene TRBV12-3 or TRBV12-4; 8 nucleotides match TRBD1. Unmatched junction bases numbered 11, after V lost 6 bases and J lost 2 bases. The CDR3 loop spans 16 amino acids. As DNA, the CDR3 is TGTGCCAGCAGGCCCGGTACAGGGGGACCACAAGAGACCCAGTACTTC. This sequence encodes CASRPGTGGPQETQYF.

There are a few counts of this clonotype. V usage is TRBV7-2 and J usage is TRBJ2-7; 7 positions agree with TRBD1. The CDR3 contains 14 residues. CDR1 SGHTA and CDR2 FQGNSA come from the germline V gene. The junction had 6 bases not matched to a gene; V was cut back by 4 bases and J by 3 bases. The CDR3 region is CASSSQQGNYEQYF. The CDR3 DNA follows: TGTGCCAGCAGCTCACAACAGGGGAACTACGAGCAGTACTTC.

This chain connects TRBV7-9 to TRBJ1-4, with a possible D match to TRBD1 (5 bases). The CDR3 extends over 14 amino acids. Germline V gene lookup returns CDR1 SEHNR and CDR2 FQNEAQ (reference sequence). V lost 5 bases to trimming and J lost 4 bases, with 11 bases between them. The CDR3 region has the DNA TGTGCCAGCAGCCAAGGGGTTAGTAATGAAAAACTGTTTTTT. It specifies CASSQGVSNEKLFF.

The genes are TRBV29-1 and TRBJ2-7, with D perhaps TRBD2 (6 bases). Germline-derived CDR1 and CDR2 are SQVTM and ANQGSEA. Between the trimmed V and J ends, which lost 5 bases and 2 bases, there was a span of 7 bases. The CDR3 is made up of 11 amino acids. The CDR3 protein is CSVRLAYEQYF. The CDR3 region has the DNA TGCAGCGTTCGACTAGCCTACGAGCAGTACTTC.

The rearrangement uses TRBV4-1 and TRBJ2-3; D perhaps matches TRBD1 (6 bases). Trimming took off 3 bases at V and 2 bases at J, with 9 bases between the two ends. This CDR3 is 14 amino acids long. Germline V CDR1 and CDR2: MGHRA, YSYEKL. As DNA, the CDR3 is TGCGCCAGCAGCCACGGGACACACACAGATACGCAGTATTTT. It is translated as CASSHGTHTDTQYF.

This clonotype was counted at least ten times. The chain has TRBV25-1 and TRBJ2-1; 9 nucleotides align to TRBD1. Germline V gene sequence: CDR1 MGHDK, CDR2 SYGVNS. V lost 4 bases, J lost 6 bases, and 1 base stayed unmatched. The CDR3 loop spans 13 amino acids. The CDR3 bases are TGTGCCAGCAGTGGGGGACAGGGCAATGAGCAGTTCTTC. This encodes CASSGGQGNEQFF.

The rearrangement joins TRBV15 to TRBJ2-3; tentatively, D is TRBD1 or TRBD2 (5 bases each). Trimming removed 1 base from V and 5 bases from J, with 16 bases in between. Germline lookup yields CDR1 LNHNV and CDR2 YYDKDF (reference sequence). The CDR3 runs to 16 residues. The CDR3 sequence is CATSRGLTVAGDTQYF. The CDR3 DNA reads TGTGCCACCAGCAGAGGGCTGACAGTTGCGGGAGATACGCAGTATTTT.

The chain carries TRBV15 and TRBJ2-1; 8 bases line up with TRBD2. The germline gives CDR1 LNHNV, CDR2 YYDKDF (reference sequence). The trim removed 1 base at V and 6 bases at J, leaving 11 bases unmatched. The CDR3 is 17 residues long. The CDR3 coding sequence is TGTGCCACCAGCAGAGCACCAGGGCGGGGGGTCGGCAATGAGCAGTTCTTC. The encoded protein is CATSRAPGRGVGNEQFF.

This clonotype has only a few counts. The chain recombines TRBV25-1 with TRBJ2-6, with 7 bases aligning to TRBD2. Germline V CDR1 and CDR2: MGHDK, SYGVNS. With 3 bases clipped from V and 2 bases from J, the junction kept 7 bases outside the gene matches. The CDR3 is made up of 17 amino acids. CDR3 region: CASSDPAGRPGANVLTF. The CDR3 DNA follows: TGTGCCAGCAGTGACCCAGCGGGAAGGCCTGGGGCCAACGTCCTGACTTTC.

The chain couples TRBV7-9 to TRBJ2-2; 9 nucleotides align to TRBD2. This CDR3 contains 17 residues. In germline, CDR1 is SEHNR, CDR2 FQNEAQ (reference sequence). The junction had 8 bases not matched to a gene; V was cut back by 0 bases and J by 6 bases. The CDR3 DNA reads TGTGCCAGCAGCTTAGCCGGGGGACTAGCCAAGCCCGGGGAGCTGTTTTTT. Translating it yields CASSLAGGLAKPGELFF.